This T cell receptor (beta chain) was retrieved from a study of shared clonotypes between healthy human individuals. Regarding the study as a whole: The genetic and exposure-history diversity represented was limited by few donors.

V lost 7 bases to trimming and J lost 3 bases; unmatched junction nucleotides: 7. This CDR3 comprises 14 residues. CDR1 MDHEN and CDR2 SYDVKM come from the germline V gene. Those who donated were healthy HIV-negative adults, with no recent acute infections or vaccinations reported. Subsets obtained from CD4+ cells comprised CD45RA+ naive and CD45RA-negative memory cells. The table came from immunoSEQ multiplex PCR; TCRdb's copy has only in-frame clones and leaves some out. This sample has 2.3 million or so clones, with approximately 95% found just once. Of note for this clone: What it recognizes is unknown.

Sequenced material: naive CD4+ T cells from PBMCs. Stated subset: CD45RA+ positively selected. The receptor's source is a man aged 18 to 30 in good health. Some clones in this sample may be carry-over from other donors' samples. This chain connects TRBV28 to TRBJ2-7; 9 bases are a match to TRBD1. CDR3 region: CASTVPGQGYEQYF. CDR3 coding DNA: TGTGCCAGCACCGTCCCGGGACAGGGCTACGAGCAGTACTTC.